The present T cell receptor (beta chain) was sequenced within a study of beta chain features in type 1 diabetes. Sequenced material consisted of expressed TCRB transcripts (all of the isolated RNA was reverse transcribed). Using immunoSEQ multiplex PCR, the repertoire was profiled, and TCRdb retains in-frame clones only, with some absent. Among 810,000 or so clones listed, 17% were seen once. This clone appeared a few times. Within the sample, other DNA sequences also encode this same CDR3. Germline V gene lookup returns CDR1 SGHDN and CDR2 FVKESK. The CDR3 spans 13 residues. The V end lost 0 bases, the J end lost 7 bases, and 10 bases lay between the germline ends.

The receptor was derived from a woman under 30 in good health. The chain is built from TRBV14 and TRBJ2-7; D is perhaps TRBD2 (6 bases). Sequences were obtained from naive CD4+ T cells from blood. Here the CDR3 reads CASSQDPGREQYF. The DNA of the CDR3 is TGTGCCAGCAGCCAAGATCCGGGGAGGGAGCAGTACTTC.